The next 26 T cell receptor beta chains were all read from a single sample in a study of OX40 agonist ivuxolimab in advanced cancers. Here immunoSEQ multiplex PCR was the method, and the copy in TCRdb shows in-frame clones only, minus some. This sample has approximately 20,000 clones; over 75% occur once, and the top ten carry roughly 16%. The sample consisted of CD4+ or CD8+ T cells sorted from blood, taken in a trial of the OX40 agonist ivuxolimab. Source of these receptors: an adult with an advanced solid tumor such as melanoma, head and neck, liver or kidney cancer.

The rearrangement links TRBV2 to TRBJ2-7, with TRBD1 matching 8 bases. The V and J ends lost 3 bases and 3 bases, in that order; junction bases with no gene match: 7. This CDR3 is built from 15 residues. The V gene's germline CDR1 is SNHLY and CDR2 FYNNEI. In DNA form, the CDR3 reads TGTGCCAGCAGTGATCGGCAGGGGGCACACTACGAGCAGTACTTC. As protein: CASSDRQGAHYEQYF.

The chain has TRBV5-6 and TRBJ1-1; D call uncertain. The CDR3 extends over 13 amino acids. Germline CDR1 reads SGHDT; CDR2 reads YYEEEE. The ends were cut back, 0 bases at V and 1 base at J, with 4 bases in the middle. This CDR3 is CASSLGGNTEAFF. The CDR3 nucleotides are TGTGCCAGCAGCTTGGGGGGGAACACTGAAGCTTTCTTT. Full variable domain (missing parts from reference TRBV5-6 and TRBJ1-1): DAGVTQSPTHLIKTRGQQVTLRCSPKSGHDTVSWYQQALGQGPQFIFQYYEEEERQRGNFPDRFSGHQFPNYSSELNVNALLLGDSALYLCASSLGGNTEAFFGQGTRLTVV.

The chain's CDR3 is CASSLRASSYEQYF. Written as DNA, the CDR3 is TGTGCCAGCAGCCTAAGGGCTTCCTCCTACGAGCAGTACTTC. The chain recombines TRBV11-3 with TRBJ2-7, with no clear D. The CDR3 is 14 amino acids. V dropped 5 bases and J dropped 0 bases, with 11 bases sitting between them. Germline V CDR1 and CDR2: SGHNT, YENEEA.

Remarks on this clone: The same CDR3 is also encoded by other DNA sequences in this sample. The CDR3 region is CSARAGYGYTF. As DNA, the CDR3 is TGCAGTGCAAGGGCAGGGTATGGCTACACCTTC. This rearrangement joins TRBV20-1 to TRBJ1-2, with TRBD1 as a possible D gene (5 bases). The CDR3 length is 11 residues. Trimming left V 6 bases short and J 5 bases short, with 10 bases between. Germline V gives CDR1 DFQATT, CDR2 SNEGSKA (reference sequence).

V is TRBV6-4 and J is TRBJ2-1; 12 positions match TRBD2. This CDR3 comprises 15 residues. Germline loops: CDR1 MRHNA, CDR2 SNTAGT. With V trimmed by 8 bases and J by 8 bases, 10 bases remained unmatched. The CDR3 sequence: CASSKTSGGSDEQFF. Here the CDR3 DNA reads TGTGCCAGCTCTAAGACTAGCGGGGGAAGCGATGAGCAGTTCTTC.

This chain joins TRBV4-2 and TRBJ2-5; TRBD2 agrees at 9 bases. In germline, CDR1 is LGHNA, CDR2 YNFKEQ. The CDR3 loop spans 17 amino acids. Trimming at V came to 4 bases and at J to 4 bases, leaving 13 bases not matched to a gene. CDR3 nucleotides: TGTGCCAGCAGCCGGCAACCACGGGATAGCGGGGGAGAGACCCAGTACTTC. It yields the protein CASSRQPRDSGGETQYF.

This chain links TRBV4-3 with TRBJ1-1; no clear D. V lost 1 base and J 3 bases, leaving 12 bases between the germline ends. This CDR3 has 15 residues. Germline CDR1 LGHNA, CDR2 YSLEER. CDR3: CASSQGYSAYTEAFF. The CDR3, as DNA: TGCGCCAGCAGCCAAGGGTACAGTGCTTACACTGAAGCTTTCTTT.

Regarding this clone: Other DNA sequences in the sample encode the same CDR3. V is TRBV14 and J is TRBJ2-7; no firm D call. The germline V gene encodes CDR1 SGHDN and CDR2 FVKESK. This CDR3 comprises 11 residues. V gave up 1 base and J gave up 5 bases, with 3 bases separating them. CDR3 sequence reads: CASSQGNEQYF. The CDR3 region has the DNA TGTGCCAGCAGCCAAGGAAACGAGCAGTACTTC.

This clone was picked up a small number of times. This sequence joins TRBV7-9 and TRBJ2-5; 10 nucleotides agree with TRBD2. Germline V lookup: CDR1 SEHNR, CDR2 FQNEAQ (reference sequence). CDR3 length: 17 amino acids. Trimming cost V 5 bases and J 4 bases; bases outside gene matches: 13. CDR3 coding DNA: TGTGCCAGCAGCGGTCTCAATCTAGCGGGGGAGGGAGAGACCCAGTACTTC. This encodes CASSGLNLAGEGETQYF.

The chain joins TRBV7-2 to TRBJ1-1; D is unresolved. The length of the CDR3 is 12 residues. Germline CDR1 SGHTA, CDR2 FQGNSA. Trimming removed 4 bases at V and 8 bases at J, with 11 bases between. The CDR3 loop reads CASSSDSVEAFF. The CDR3 DNA sequence: TGTGCCAGCAGCTCCGACTCAGTGGAAGCTTTCTTT.

The chain couples TRBV19 to TRBJ1-1; a weak D match, TRBD1 (6 bases). V was cut by 7 bases and J by 4 bases, with 22 bases left in between. CDR1 and CDR2 (germline): LNHDA, SQIVND (reference sequence). The length of the CDR3 is 16 residues. The CDR3 loop is CASTPLIGGLFTEAFF. The CDR3 coding sequence is TGTGCCAGTACCCCGCTAATCGGGGGGCTGTTCACTGAAGCTTTCTTT.

This rearrangement joins TRBV19 to TRBJ1-1, with D perhaps matching TRBD1 (5 bases). The V gene lost 0 bases and the J gene lost 0 bases, with 14 bases spanning the gap. Germline V lookup: CDR1 LNHDA, CDR2 SQIVND (reference sequence). The CDR3 consists of 17 residues. The CDR3 loop reads CASSIDLGDRLNTEAFF. The DNA for the CDR3 is TGTGCCAGTAGTATAGATCTGGGGGACCGATTGAACACTGAAGCTTTCTTT.

V usage is TRBV13 and J usage is TRBJ1-2; D possibly corresponds to TRBD1 (6 bases). V shed 6 bases and J shed 6 bases, with 14 bases lying between them. The CDR3 is made up of 13 amino acids. Per the germline V gene, CDR1 is PRHDT and CDR2 is FYEKMQ (reference sequence). The CDR3 sequence is CASSTDRINGYTF. The CDR3 bases are TGTGCCAGCAGTACTGACAGGATCAATGGCTACACCTTC.

The chain joins TRBV2 to TRBJ2-1; 9 bases map to TRBD1. V trimming: 7 bases; J trimming: 6 bases; junction bases outside the gene matches: 7. The CDR3 loop spans 14 amino acids. The germline gives CDR1 SNHLY, CDR2 FYNNEI. The chain's CDR3 is CASTPGQGPNEQFF. The CDR3 DNA is TGTGCCAGCACCCCGGGACAGGGCCCCAATGAGCAGTTCTTC.

The chain uses TRBV19 and TRBJ1-1, with 7 bases that match TRBD1. Trimming took 7 bases from V and 5 from J; bases not matched to a gene: 10. Germline V CDR1 and CDR2: LNHDA, SQIVND (reference sequence). The CDR3 sequence is 14 residues long. The CDR3 nucleotides are TGTGCCAGTAAACCCACAGGGGAGGGAACTGAAGCTTTCTTT. Translation: CASKPTGEGTEAFF.

The gene calls are TRBV6-1 and TRBJ1-2, with TRBD1 matching 10 bases. CDR1 is MNHNS, CDR2 SASEGT, per germline. Germline trimming cut 1 base from V and 6 bases from J; bases unmatched to any gene: 8. The CDR3 extends over 16 amino acids. The CDR3 sequence: CASSEEWGTGADGYTF. The CDR3 nucleotides read TGTGCCAGCAGTGAAGAGTGGGGGACAGGGGCCGATGGCTACACCTTC.

The chain couples TRBV29-1 to TRBJ2-2; TRBD1 agrees at 8 bases. CDR3 size: 15 residues. CDR1 is SQVTM and CDR2 is ANQGSEA in the germline V gene. J was trimmed by 2 bases and V by 4 bases; bases with no gene match: 6. The DNA of the CDR3 is TGCAGCGTTGCTCCGGGACAGGATAACACCGGGGAGCTGTTTTTT. This encodes CSVAPGQDNTGELFF.

The CDR3 DNA sequence: TGTGCCAGCAGCCGGTCCAGCGGGCCTGCCTACGAGCAGTACTTC. Its protein is CASSRSSGPAYEQYF. The chain combines TRBV7-6 with TRBJ2-7, with D possibly being TRBD2 (6 bases). V was clipped by 5 bases and J by 2 bases, with 16 bases between them. CDR1 and CDR2 (germline): SGHVS, FNYEAQ. This CDR3 is built from 15 residues. The entire variable domain, with the rest obtained from reference TRBV7-6 and TRBJ2-7, is as follows: GAGVSQSPRYKVTKRGQDVALRCDPISGHVSLYWYRQALGQGPEFLTYFNYEAQQDKSGLPNDRFSAERPEGSISTLTIQRTEQRDSAMYRCASSRSSGPAYEQYFGPGTRLTVT.

CDR3 nucleotides: TGTGCCAGCAGCCAAGCAGGGGGTTCGAACACCGGGGAGCTGTTTTTT. Translated, it gives CASSQAGGSNTGELFF. The chain combines TRBV14 with TRBJ2-2; 7 nucleotides match TRBD1. This CDR3 has 16 amino acids. V dropped 1 base and J dropped 0; count of bases not matched to a gene: 2. Germline assignment: CDR1 SGHDN and CDR2 FVKESK.

This clone has only a few counts. The CDR3 region is CAISESRGYTF. The CDR3 bases are TGTGCCATCAGTGAGTCGAGGGGCTACACCTTC. The chain is built from TRBV10-3 and TRBJ1-2; no reliable D call. Germline V gives CDR1 ENHRY, CDR2 SYGVKD. V lost 0 bases and J 8 bases, leaving 4 bases between the germline ends. The CDR3 loop spans 11 amino acids.

The genes are TRBV6-1 and TRBJ1-6; 8 bases align to TRBD1. This CDR3 spans 12 amino acids. The germline V gene has CDR1 MNHNS and CDR2 SASEGT. Trimming took 10 bases from V and 8 from J; bases not matched to a gene: 4. In DNA, the CDR3 is TGTGCCATAGACAGGGGCTATTCACCCCTCCACTTT. Its protein product is CAIDRGYSPLHF.

The chain is built from TRBV6-4 and TRBJ1-5; D might be TRBD1 (6 bases). V gave up 2 bases and J gave up 2 bases, with 7 bases separating them. Germline CDR1 reads MRHNA; CDR2 reads SNTAGT. This CDR3 spans 14 amino acids. The CDR3 DNA reads TGTGCCAGCAGTGACGCAGGGGGCAATCAGCCCCAGCATTTT. Translated: CASSDAGGNQPQHF.

The chain uses TRBV7-9 and TRBJ1-2, with D possibly being TRBD1 (6 bases). V was clipped by 5 bases and J by 3 bases, with 16 bases between them. Germline V gives CDR1 SEHNR, CDR2 FQNEAQ (reference sequence). CDR3 size: 15 residues. The CDR3 region is CASSLGTSDHYGYTF. In DNA form, the CDR3 reads TGTGCCAGCAGCCTCGGGACATCGGACCACTATGGCTACACCTTC.

The rearrangement joins TRBV6-1 to TRBJ2-7; D is undetermined. Between the trimmed V and J ends, which lost 4 bases and 0 bases, there was a span of 13 bases. The CDR3 is made up of 15 amino acids. Germline V lookup: CDR1 MNHNS, CDR2 SASEGT. CDR3 amino acids: CASSAYGRISYEQYF. CDR3 coding DNA: TGTGCCAGCAGTGCCTACGGCCGGATCTCCTACGAGCAGTACTTC.

This chain uses TRBV9 with TRBJ1-1, with 8 positions matching TRBD1. V was pared by 5 bases and J by 1 base, with 4 bases of the junction left unmatched. CDR1 and CDR2 (germline): SGDLS, YYNGEE. This CDR3 contains 14 residues. Here the CDR3 reads CASRTGAANTEAFF. DNA of the CDR3: TGTGCCAGCAGGACAGGGGCGGCGAACACTGAAGCTTTCTTT. Filled out from reference TRBV9 and TRBJ1-1, the complete variable domain reads DSGVTQTPKHLITATGQRVTLRCSPRSGDLSVYWYQQSLDQGLQFLIQYYNGEERAKGNILERFSAQQFPDLHSELNLSSLELGDSALYFCASRTGAANTEAFFGQGTRLTVV.

In its sample, this clone ranks as large (0.1 to 1%). The chain combines TRBV29-1 with TRBJ1-1; D is unresolved. This CDR3 has 11 residues. Per germline, CDR1 SQVTM and CDR2 ANQGSEA. The ends were cut back, 6 bases at V and 4 bases at J, with 9 bases in the middle. In DNA, the CDR3 is TGCAGCGTGACCCGGGTCACTGAAGCTTTCTTT. This gives the protein CSVTRVTEAFF.